Below are 25 T cell receptor beta chains sequenced from a single sample in a study of blood T cell repertoires in COVID-19 (dated by TCRdb to 2018 to 2020). Libraries were built with the immunoSEQ multiplex PCR assay. This immuneACCESS table, as held by TCRdb, lists in-frame sequences with V and J called but not all clones. Of the missing ones, under half trace to an unresolved V gene in checked studies; the others have no known cause. The table for this sample lists roughly 160,000 clones; over 80% of them were counted only once. 10% to 15% of the sample is taken by the ten largest. Input material: PBMCs or T cells enriched from blood (not recorded which). These receptors came from a woman in her sixties or seventies who had recovered from COVID-19.

The chain has TRBV24-1 and TRBJ1-5, with 7 positions matching TRBD1. Trimming cost V 2 bases and J 4 bases; bases outside gene matches: 7. The CDR3 is 16 residues long. Germline loops: CDR1 KGHDR, CDR2 SFDVKD. The CDR3 DNA reads as TGTGCCACCAGTGATTCCCCAAGGGGGCCGAATCAGCCCCAGCATTTT. Amino acid sequence: CATSDSPRGPNQPQHF.

This clone was counted a single time. The sample carries other DNA sequences with the same CDR3. The chain couples TRBV2 to TRBJ2-3; D may be TRBD2 (6 bases). The CDR3 totals 15 residues. Per the germline V gene, CDR1 is SNHLY and CDR2 is FYNNEI. The V end lost 4 bases, the J end lost 1 base, and 12 bases lay between the germline ends. The CDR3 DNA follows: TGTGCCAGCAGTGGCCGTGGAGGGGGCACAGATACGCAGTATTTT. Its protein is CASSGRGGGTDTQYF. Complete variable domain (other parts from reference TRBV2 and TRBJ2-3): EPEVTQTPSHQVTQMGQEVILRCVPISNHLYFYWYRQILGQKVEFLVSFYNNEISEKSEIFDDQFSVERPDGSNFTLKIRSTKLEDSAMYFCASSGRGGGTDTQYFGPGTRLTVL.

The chain couples TRBV6-5 to TRBJ2-3; no clear D gene. The CDR3 extends over 11 amino acids. Germline-derived CDR1 and CDR2 are MNHEY and SVGAGI. V was cut by 8 bases and J by 4 bases, with 7 bases left in between. CDR3 amino acids: CASSLADTQYF. The CDR3 bases are TGTGCCAGCTCCCTCGCAGATACGCAGTATTTT.

This rearrangement joins TRBV27 to TRBJ1-5, with D uncertain. The CDR3 contains 15 residues. V lost 1 base and J lost 7, with 14 bases in between. Germline CDR1 is MNHEY and CDR2 is SMNVEV (reference sequence). In DNA form, the CDR3 reads TGTGCCAGCAGTTTATTGGGGAGTGTCGGGCAGCCCCAGCATTTT. This sequence encodes CASSLLGSVGQPQHF.

The chain employs TRBV10-3 and TRBJ2-5, with 11 bases aligning to TRBD2. V was pared by 11 bases and J by 5 bases, with 4 bases of the junction left unmatched. The length of the CDR3 is 12 residues. The germline V gene has CDR1 ENHRY and CDR2 SYGVKD. The CDR3 DNA reads as TGTGCCGTACGGACTAGCGGGGAGACCCAGTACTTC. This gives the protein CAVRTSGETQYF.

The V and J genes are TRBV5-1 and TRBJ2-3, with 9 bases matching TRBD2. The V gene end was trimmed by 5 bases and the J gene end by 4 bases; junction bases not matched to a gene: 17. Germline lookup yields CDR1 SGHRS and CDR2 YFSETQ. The CDR3 covers 18 residues. The CDR3 loop is CASRKKSIQSGGSDTQYF. CDR3 bases: TGCGCCAGCAGAAAAAAATCGATTCAAAGCGGGGGGTCAGATACGCAGTATTTT.

The chain employs TRBV5-4 and TRBJ2-1; 10 nucleotides match TRBD2. The CDR3 is 15 amino acids. V lost 1 base and J lost 8; bases outside the gene matches: 6. Germline V gives CDR1 SGHNT, CDR2 YYREEE (reference sequence). CDR3 loop: CASSLPLAGVYEQFF. CDR3 sequence (DNA): TGTGCCAGCAGCTTGCCCCTAGCGGGAGTATATGAGCAGTTCTTC.

V and J are TRBV12-3 or TRBV12-4 and TRBJ2-6, with D tentatively TRBD1 (5 bases). The CDR3 is 13 amino acids. V gave up 0 bases and J gave up 12 bases, with 9 bases separating them. The CDR3 spells CASSLAGPGVLTF. The CDR3 DNA follows: TGTGCCAGCAGTTTAGCGGGGCCGGGCGTCCTGACTTTC.

The chain couples TRBV29-1 to TRBJ2-5; a weak D match, TRBD2 (5 bases). Germline assignment: CDR1 SQVTM and CDR2 ANQGSEA. V was trimmed by 6 bases and J by 1 base, leaving 9 bases between them. This CDR3 has 12 amino acids. The DNA of the CDR3 is TGCAGCGTCCGGCTAGCCCAAGAGACCCAGTACTTC. This codes for CSVRLAQETQYF. The full variable domain, with the rest looked up from reference TRBV29-1 and TRBJ2-5, is SAVISQKPSRDICQRGTSLTIQCQVDSQVTMMFWYRQQPGQSLTLIATANQGSEATYESGFVIDKFPISRPNLTFSTLTVSNMSPEDSSIYLCSVRLAQETQYFGPGTRLLVL.

This chain joins TRBV10-3 and TRBJ1-1; tentatively, D is TRBD1 (5 bases). Germline V gives CDR1 ENHRY, CDR2 SYGVKD. The CDR3 totals 16 residues. With 2 bases removed from V and 4 bases from J, the gap between germline ends came to 17 bases. The DNA for the CDR3 is TGTGCCATCAGTGAGATGGCAGGGATGTCTGCCACTGAAGCTTTCTTT. It yields the protein CAISEMAGMSATEAFF.

This clone was counted a few times. J is TRBJ1-2 and V is TRBV5-8; D is unclear. The CDR3 covers 13 residues. CDR1 SGHTS and CDR2 YDEGEE come from the germline V gene. Trimming removed 6 bases from V and 5 bases from J, with 14 bases in between. CDR3 DNA: TGTGCCAGCATCATCCTCGGGGTATATGGCTACACCTTC. It translates to CASIILGVYGYTF.

In this sample, this clone turned up a few times. This rearrangement joins TRBV15 to TRBJ2-2; maybe TRBD1 (5 bases). V lost 6 bases and J lost 2, with 10 bases in between. Germline V gives CDR1 LNHNV, CDR2 YYDKDF (reference sequence). The CDR3 totals 14 residues. The CDR3 sequence is CATRETVNTGELFF. The CDR3 DNA is TGTGCCACCAGGGAGACAGTCAACACCGGGGAGCTGTTTTTT.

This chain connects TRBV28 to TRBJ1-6, with D maybe TRBD1 (6 bases). Trimming left V 2 bases short and J 6 bases short, with 8 bases between. The CDR3 loop spans 14 amino acids. Per germline, CDR1 MDHEN and CDR2 SYDVKM. CDR3 protein: CASSLRGSNSPLHF. The CDR3, as DNA: TGTGCCAGCAGTTTAAGGGGGAGTAATTCACCCCTCCACTTT.

V usage is TRBV19 and J usage is TRBJ1-6, with TRBD1 matching 8 bases. The ends lost 6 bases at V and 7 bases at J; junction bases unmatched: 8. This CDR3 contains 15 residues. Germline CDR1 LNHDA, CDR2 SQIVND (reference sequence). The CDR3 DNA follows: TGTGCCAGTAGCCACGGGACAGGAGTAAATTCACCCCTCCACTTT. It encodes CASSHGTGVNSPLHF.

This clone appeared many times. V usage is TRBV9 and J usage is TRBJ2-5, with 9 bases that match TRBD2. V trimming: 7 bases; J trimming: 4 bases; junction bases outside the gene matches: 17. The CDR3 is 17 residues long. The germline V gene encodes CDR1 SGDLS and CDR2 YYNGEE. The CDR3 sequence: CASGGLPAGGSPETQYF. The CDR3 region has the DNA TGTGCCAGCGGGGGCCTTCCAGCGGGAGGTTCCCCAGAGACCCAGTACTTC.

This rearrangement joins TRBV9 to TRBJ1-6, with D maybe TRBD1 (5 bases). There are 16 residues in the CDR3. V dropped 0 bases and J dropped 9 bases, with 16 bases sitting between them. Germline values: CDR1 SGDLS, CDR2 YYNGEE. CDR3 residues: CASSVGAQGGGSPLHF. In DNA form, the CDR3 reads TGTGCCAGCAGCGTAGGCGCCCAGGGAGGCGGTTCACCCCTCCACTTT.

This clone has just one count. The chain joins TRBV9 to TRBJ2-7; 10 bases agree with TRBD1. Trimming removed 0 bases from V and 4 bases from J; junction bases left unmatched: 4. The CDR3 is 15 amino acids. Per the germline V gene, CDR1 is SGDLS and CDR2 is YYNGEE. The CDR3 protein is CASSVAPGQGYEQYF. In DNA form, the CDR3 reads TGTGCCAGCAGCGTAGCGCCGGGACAGGGGTACGAGCAGTACTTC. The entire variable domain, with the rest obtained from reference TRBV9 and TRBJ2-7, is as follows: DSGVTQTPKHLITATGQRVTLRCSPRSGDLSVYWYQQSLDQGLQFLIQYYNGEERAKGNILERFSAQQFPDLHSELNLSSLELGDSALYFCASSVAPGQGYEQYFGPGTRLTVT.

V is TRBV27 and J is TRBJ1-1; tentative D call: TRBD1 (5 bases). The germline V and J ends were trimmed by 2 bases and 0 bases, with 16 bases remaining between them. The length of the CDR3 is 17 residues. Per the germline V gene, CDR1 is MNHEY and CDR2 is SMNVEV (reference sequence). The CDR3 DNA reads TGTGCCAGCAGTTTAACCCCTTACGGGGGTTTGAACACTGAAGCTTTCTTT. It is translated as CASSLTPYGGLNTEAFF.

In this sample, this clone turned up a few times. This chain uses TRBV2 with TRBJ2-5, with 10 bases identical to TRBD1. Germline loops: CDR1 SNHLY, CDR2 FYNNEI. Unmatched junction bases numbered 10, after V lost 4 bases and J lost 5 bases. CDR3 length: 16 amino acids. DNA for the CDR3: TGTGCCAGCAGTGGTCCGGGACAGGGGTTTGGGGAGACCCAGTACTTC. Protein: CASSGPGQGFGETQYF.

The rearrangement links TRBV13 to TRBJ2-5; 7 bases map to TRBD1. The CDR3 consists of 13 residues. Germline loops: CDR1 PRHDT, CDR2 FYEKMQ (reference sequence). V trimming: 5 bases; J trimming: 6 bases; junction bases outside the gene matches: 6. DNA of the CDR3: TGTGCCAGCAGCCCGCGACAGGGAAAGACCCAGTACTTC. Translation: CASSPRQGKTQYF.

CDR3 in DNA: TGTGCCAGCAGTAACCGAGGGACAGGGGATCAGCCCCAGCATTTT. Translation gives CASSNRGTGDQPQHF. The gene calls are TRBV28 and TRBJ1-5; 10 nucleotides line up with TRBD1. The CDR3 runs to 15 residues. CDR1 MDHEN and CDR2 SYDVKM come from the germline V gene. V shed 5 bases and J 5 bases; nucleotides not matched to a gene: 6.

The genes are TRBV6-5 and TRBJ1-5, with D possibly matching TRBD1 (5 bases). The CDR3 spans 15 residues. Germline-derived CDR1 and CDR2 are MNHEY and SVGAGI. Trimming left V 5 bases short and J 0 bases short, with 11 bases between. The CDR3 DNA is TGTGCCAGCAGTCCTAACAGGAATAGCAATCAGCCCCAGCATTTT. Protein product: CASSPNRNSNQPQHF.

The chain couples TRBV5-1 to TRBJ2-3, with TRBD2 identical over 14 bases. The length of the CDR3 is 15 residues. Germline CDR1 is SGHRS and CDR2 is YFSETQ. V was clipped by 5 bases and J by 5 bases; unmatched bases: 4. DNA for the CDR3: TGCGCCAGCAGTCTTGGGACTAGCGGGGGAGATACGCAGTATTTT. Translating it yields CASSLGTSGGDTQYF.

The chain uses TRBV5-1 and TRBJ1-1; a weak D match, TRBD1 (6 bases). Germline CDR1 is SGHRS and CDR2 is YFSETQ. V was shortened by 0 bases and J by 1 base, with 13 bases between the two germline ends. The CDR3 spans 16 residues. This CDR3 is CASSLGSRGQNTEAFF. CDR3 bases: TGCGCCAGCAGCTTGGGGTCTAGGGGACAGAACACTGAAGCTTTCTTT.

CDR3 sequence reads: CASSPRSSTDTQYF. Here the CDR3 DNA reads TGCGCCAGCAGCCCCCGTTCCAGCACAGATACGCAGTATTTT. V usage is TRBV5-1 and J usage is TRBJ2-3; no definite D call. From germline, CDR1 is SGHRS and CDR2 YFSETQ. The CDR3 loop spans 14 amino acids. V lost 4 bases and J 0 bases, leaving 9 bases between the germline ends. Full variable domain (missing parts from reference TRBV5-1 and TRBJ2-3): KAGVTQTPRYLIKTRGQQVTLSCSPISGHRSVSWYQQTPGQGLQFLFEYFSETQRNKGNFPGRFSGRQFSNSRSEMNVSTLELGDSALYLCASSPRSSTDTQYFGPGTRLTVL.